Each of the 8 T cell receptor beta chains below was sequenced from the same sample in a study of response to subunit inactivated influenza vaccine. Each CDR3 protein gets one entry after TCRdb re-called the RT-PCR reads with MiXCR. The sample holds a few hundred thousand distinct CDR3 sequences, 20% to 25% seen once. Source: PBMCs from blood, taken less than 22 months after vaccination. The receptors originated from a man aged 50 to 69 who received an inactivated influenza vaccine.

V usage is TRBV18 and J usage is TRBJ2-2; a possible D gene is TRBD1 (6 bases). The ends were cut back, 4 bases at V and 8 bases at J, with 17 bases in the middle. This CDR3 contains 15 residues. Germline CDR1 KGHSH, CDR2 LQKENI. This CDR3 reads CASSRRQDPQGELFF. CDR3 sequence (DNA): TGTGCCAGCTCACGACGACAGGACCCGCAAGGGGAGCTGTTTTTT. The entire variable domain, with the rest obtained from reference TRBV18 and TRBJ2-2, is as follows: NAGVMQNPRHLVRRRGQEARLRCSPMKGHSHVYWYRQLPEEGLKFMVYLQKENIIDESGMPKERFSAEFPKEGPSILRIQQVVRGDSAAYFCASSRRQDPQGELFFGEGSRLTVL.

This chain connects TRBV12-3 or TRBV12-4 to TRBJ2-3, with unresolved D. The CDR3 has 13 amino acids. Trimming shortened V by 10 bases and J by 5 bases, and 16 bases separated the two germline ends. CDR3 loop: CAIKVGNGDTQYF. The DNA for the CDR3 is TGTGCCATCAAAGTGGGTAACGGAGATACGCAGTATTTT.

The chain employs TRBV27 and TRBJ1-5; TRBD1 matches 10 bases. The CDR3 extends over 14 amino acids. Germline CDR1 and CDR2: MNHEY and SMNVEV (reference sequence). Trimming cost V 6 bases and J 9 bases; bases outside gene matches: 8. CDR3 nucleotides: TGTGCCAGCAGGCCTCCGGGACAGGGGACGCCCCAGCATTTT. As protein: CASRPPGQGTPQHF.

This clonotype was recorded many times. CDR3 DNA: TGTGCCAGCAGCTTAGTGGGACAGGGAGATGAAAAACTGTTTTTT. It is translated as CASSLVGQGDEKLFF. The V call is TRBV7-9, the J call TRBJ1-4, with TRBD1 matching 9 bases. The V gene's germline CDR1 is SEHNR and CDR2 FQNEAQ (reference sequence). There are 15 residues in the CDR3. V shed 1 base and J 6 bases; nucleotides not matched to a gene: 3.

This clonotype appeared a few times. V is TRBV12-3 or TRBV12-4 and J is TRBJ1-2, with a tentative D call TRBD1 (5 bases). The CDR3 contains 15 residues. Trimming took off 0 bases at V and 2 bases at J, with 10 bases between the two ends. The CDR3 spells CASSLARGLNYGYTF. The CDR3 DNA reads as TGTGCCAGCAGTTTAGCGCGGGGGTTAAACTATGGCTACACCTTC.

V usage is TRBV19 and J usage is TRBJ2-1; 12 bases map to TRBD1. Germline V lookup: CDR1 LNHDA, CDR2 SQIVND (reference sequence). V dropped 6 bases and J dropped 7; count of bases not matched to a gene: 7. The CDR3 consists of 15 residues. CDR3 bases: TGTGCCAGTAGGAGCCGGGACAGGGGGCAGAATGAGCAGTTCTTC. Protein: CASRSRDRGQNEQFF.

The rearrangement uses TRBV29-1 and TRBJ1-4, with D perhaps TRBD1 (5 bases). CDR1 and CDR2 (germline): SQVTM, ANQGSEA. The CDR3 covers 13 residues. Trimming stripped 4 bases from V and 7 bases from J, with 13 bases between. The CDR3: CSVGEGISEKLFF. The CDR3 DNA sequence: TGCAGCGTTGGGGAGGGGATTTCTGAAAAACTGTTTTTT.

The J gene is TRBJ1-5, the V gene TRBV6-1; D gene ambiguous. The length of the CDR3 is 14 residues. Germline CDR1 reads MNHNS; CDR2 reads SASEGT. Trimming pared 6 bases from V and 0 bases from J, leaving 9 bases between. CDR3 nucleotides: TGTGCCAGCAGCCTAAGGATTAGCAATCAGCCCCAGCATTTT. Translated: CASSLRISNQPQHF.